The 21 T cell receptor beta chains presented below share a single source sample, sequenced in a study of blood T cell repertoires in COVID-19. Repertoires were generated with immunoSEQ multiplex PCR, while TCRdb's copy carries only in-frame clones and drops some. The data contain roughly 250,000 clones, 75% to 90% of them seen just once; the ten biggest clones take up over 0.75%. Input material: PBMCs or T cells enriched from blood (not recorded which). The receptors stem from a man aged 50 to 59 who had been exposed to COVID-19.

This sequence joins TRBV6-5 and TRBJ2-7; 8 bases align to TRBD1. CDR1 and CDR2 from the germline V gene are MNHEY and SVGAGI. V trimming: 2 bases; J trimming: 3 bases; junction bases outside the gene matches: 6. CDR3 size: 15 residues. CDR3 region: CASSYHWTGNYEQYF. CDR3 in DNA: TGTGCCAGCAGTTACCATTGGACAGGGAACTACGAGCAGTACTTC.

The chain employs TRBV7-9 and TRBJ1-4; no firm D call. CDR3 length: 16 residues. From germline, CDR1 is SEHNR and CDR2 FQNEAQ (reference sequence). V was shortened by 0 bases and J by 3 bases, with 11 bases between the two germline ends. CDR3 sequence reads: CASSLAAAGANEKLFF. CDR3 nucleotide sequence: TGTGCCAGCAGCTTAGCGGCAGCAGGTGCTAATGAAAAACTGTTTTTT.

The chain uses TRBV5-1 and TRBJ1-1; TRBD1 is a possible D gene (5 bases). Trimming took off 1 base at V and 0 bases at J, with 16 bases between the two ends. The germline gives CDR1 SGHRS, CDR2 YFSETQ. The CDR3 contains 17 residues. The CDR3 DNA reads TGCGCCAGCAGCTTGCTAAGGGGTGGGGATATGAACACTGAAGCTTTCTTT. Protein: CASSLLRGGDMNTEAFF.

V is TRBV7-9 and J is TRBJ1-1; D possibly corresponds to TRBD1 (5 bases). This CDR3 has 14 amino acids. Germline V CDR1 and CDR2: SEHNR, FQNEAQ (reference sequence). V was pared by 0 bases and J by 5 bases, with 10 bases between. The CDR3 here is CASSLAGVETEAFF. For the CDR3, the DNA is TGTGCCAGCAGCTTAGCAGGGGTAGAAACTGAAGCTTTCTTT.

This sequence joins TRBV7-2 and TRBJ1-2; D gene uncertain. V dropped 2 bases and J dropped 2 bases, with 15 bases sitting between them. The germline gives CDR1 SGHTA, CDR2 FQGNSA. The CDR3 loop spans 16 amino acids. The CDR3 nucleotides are TGTGCCAGCAGCTTACAGTGGGCAGCCTCGAACTATGGCTACACCTTC. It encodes CASSLQWAASNYGYTF.

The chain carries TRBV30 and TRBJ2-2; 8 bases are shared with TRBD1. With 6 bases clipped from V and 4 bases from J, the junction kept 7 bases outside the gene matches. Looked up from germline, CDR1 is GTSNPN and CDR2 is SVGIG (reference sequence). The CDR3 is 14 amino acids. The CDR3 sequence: CACRQGLGTGELFF. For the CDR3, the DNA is TGTGCCTGCCGACAGGGGTTAGGCACCGGGGAGCTGTTTTTT.

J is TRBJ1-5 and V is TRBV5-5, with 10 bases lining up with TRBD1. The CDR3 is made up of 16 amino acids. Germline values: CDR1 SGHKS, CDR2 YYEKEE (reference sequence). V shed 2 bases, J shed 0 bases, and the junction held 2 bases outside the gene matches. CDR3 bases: TGTGCCAGCAGCTTTGGGACAGGGGATAGCAATCAGCCCCAGCATTTT. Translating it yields CASSFGTGDSNQPQHF. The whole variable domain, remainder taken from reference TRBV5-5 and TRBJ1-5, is DAGVTQSPTHLIKTRGQQVTLRCSPISGHKSVSWYQQVLGQGPQFIFQYYEKEERGRGNFPDRFSARQFPNYSSELNVNALLLGDSALYLCASSFGTGDSNQPQHFGDGTRLSIL.

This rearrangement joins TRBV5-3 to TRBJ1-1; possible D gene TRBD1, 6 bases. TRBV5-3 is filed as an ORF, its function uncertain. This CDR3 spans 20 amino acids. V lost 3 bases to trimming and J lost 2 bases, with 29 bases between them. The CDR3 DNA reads TGTGCCAGAAGCTCAAGTTCGGAGGGGCGGGGGGCCTGGATCAACACTGAAGCTTTCTTT. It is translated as CARSSSSEGRGAWINTEAFF.

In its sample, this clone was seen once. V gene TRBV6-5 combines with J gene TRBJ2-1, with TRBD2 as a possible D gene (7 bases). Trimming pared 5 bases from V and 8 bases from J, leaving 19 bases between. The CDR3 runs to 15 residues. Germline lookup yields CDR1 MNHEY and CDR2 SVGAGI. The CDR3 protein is CASSRGGATDDEQFF. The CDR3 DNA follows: TGTGCCAGCAGTCGTGGGGGGGCTACGGACGATGAGCAGTTCTTC.

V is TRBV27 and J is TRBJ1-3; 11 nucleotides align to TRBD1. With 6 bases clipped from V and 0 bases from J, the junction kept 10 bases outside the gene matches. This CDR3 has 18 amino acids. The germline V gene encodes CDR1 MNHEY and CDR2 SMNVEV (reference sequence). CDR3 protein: CASSSKGQGGISGNTIYF. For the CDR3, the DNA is TGTGCCAGCAGCTCCAAGGGACAGGGGGGAATCTCTGGAAACACCATATATTTT.

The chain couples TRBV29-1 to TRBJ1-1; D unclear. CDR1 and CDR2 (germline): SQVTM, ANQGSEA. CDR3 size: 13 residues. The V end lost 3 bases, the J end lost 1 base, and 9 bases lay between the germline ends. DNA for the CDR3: TGCAGCGTTGAGGAGGGATGGAACACTGAAGCTTTCTTT. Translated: CSVEEGWNTEAFF.

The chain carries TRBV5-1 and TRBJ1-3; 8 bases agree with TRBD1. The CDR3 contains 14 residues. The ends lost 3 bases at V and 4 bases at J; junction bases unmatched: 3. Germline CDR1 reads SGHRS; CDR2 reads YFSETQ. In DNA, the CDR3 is TGCGCCAGCAGCTCCTGGACAGGGGGAAACACCATATATTTT. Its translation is CASSSWTGGNTIYF.

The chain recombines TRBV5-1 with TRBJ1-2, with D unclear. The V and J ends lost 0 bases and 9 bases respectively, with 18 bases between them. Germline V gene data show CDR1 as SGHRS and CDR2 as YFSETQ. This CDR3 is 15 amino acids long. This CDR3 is CASSLGGVSFPRYTF. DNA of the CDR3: TGCGCCAGCAGCTTGGGCGGGGTTTCGTTCCCCCGCTACACCTTC.

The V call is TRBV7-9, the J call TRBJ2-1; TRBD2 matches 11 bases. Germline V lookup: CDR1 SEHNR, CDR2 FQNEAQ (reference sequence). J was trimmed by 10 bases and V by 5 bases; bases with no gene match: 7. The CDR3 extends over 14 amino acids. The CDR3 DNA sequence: TGTGCCAGCAGCGCACTAGCGGGAGATCGGGAGCAGTTCTTC. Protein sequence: CASSALAGDREQFF. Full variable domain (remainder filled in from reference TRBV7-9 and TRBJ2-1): DTGVSQNPRHKITKRGQNVTFRCDPISEHNRLYWYRQTLGQGPEFLTYFQNEAQLEKSRLLSDRFSAERPKGSFSTLEIQRTEQGDSAMYLCASSALAGDREQFFGPGTRLTVL.

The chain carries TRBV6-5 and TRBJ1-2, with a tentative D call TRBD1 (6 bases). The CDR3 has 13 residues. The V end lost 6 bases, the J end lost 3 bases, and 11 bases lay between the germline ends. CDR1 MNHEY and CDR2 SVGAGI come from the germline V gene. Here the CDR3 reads CASSRDTDYGYTF. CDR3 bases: TGTGCCAGCAGCAGGGACACGGACTATGGCTACACCTTC.

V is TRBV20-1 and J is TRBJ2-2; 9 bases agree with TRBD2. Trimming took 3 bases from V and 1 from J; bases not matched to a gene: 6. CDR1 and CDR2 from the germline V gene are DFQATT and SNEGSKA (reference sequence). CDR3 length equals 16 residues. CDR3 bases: TGCAGTGCTAGTCCACCTAGCGGGGTGAACACCGGGGAGCTGTTTTTT. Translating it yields CSASPPSGVNTGELFF.

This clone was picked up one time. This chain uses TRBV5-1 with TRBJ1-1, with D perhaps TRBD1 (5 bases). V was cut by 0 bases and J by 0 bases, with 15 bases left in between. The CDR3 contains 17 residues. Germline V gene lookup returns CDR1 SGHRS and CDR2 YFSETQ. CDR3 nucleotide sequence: TGCGCCAGCAGCTTGGGACAGCTCAGCCCTATGAACACTGAAGCTTTCTTT. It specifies CASSLGQLSPMNTEAFF.

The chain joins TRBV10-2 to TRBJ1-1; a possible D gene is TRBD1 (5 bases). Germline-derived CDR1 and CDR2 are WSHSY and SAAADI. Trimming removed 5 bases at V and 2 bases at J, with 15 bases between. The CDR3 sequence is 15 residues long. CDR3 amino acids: CASSQRLGDNTEAFF. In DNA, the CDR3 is TGCGCCAGCAGTCAAAGATTAGGGGATAACACTGAAGCTTTCTTT.

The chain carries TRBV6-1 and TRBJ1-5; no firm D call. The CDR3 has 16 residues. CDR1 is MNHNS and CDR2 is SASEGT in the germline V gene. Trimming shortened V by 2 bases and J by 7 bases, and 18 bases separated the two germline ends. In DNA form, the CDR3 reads TGTGCCAGCAGTGAACAGCGGGCCTCGTTCGGACAGCCCCAGCATTTT. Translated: CASSEQRASFGQPQHF.

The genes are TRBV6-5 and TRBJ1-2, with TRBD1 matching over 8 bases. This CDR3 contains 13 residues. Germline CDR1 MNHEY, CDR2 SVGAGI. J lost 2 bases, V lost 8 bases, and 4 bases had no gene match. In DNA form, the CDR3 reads TGTGCCAGCCAGGGGGCTTCGAACTATGGCTACACCTTC. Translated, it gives CASQGASNYGYTF.

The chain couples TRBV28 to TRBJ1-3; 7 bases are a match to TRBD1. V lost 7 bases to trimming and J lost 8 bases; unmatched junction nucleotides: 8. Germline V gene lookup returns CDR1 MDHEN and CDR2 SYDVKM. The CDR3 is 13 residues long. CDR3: CASNRQGLDTIYF. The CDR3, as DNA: TGTGCCAGCAACCGACAGGGCTTGGACACCATATATTTT. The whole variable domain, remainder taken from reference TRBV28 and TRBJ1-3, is DVKVTQSSRYLVKRTGEKVFLECVQDMDHENMFWYRQDPGLGLRLIYFSYDVKMKEKGDIPEGYSVSREKKERFSLILESASTNQTSMYLCASNRQGLDTIYFGEGSWLTVV.